This T cell receptor (beta chain) stems from a study of T cells in Graves' hyperthyroidism and ophthalmopathy. Looked up from germline, CDR1 is KGHDR and CDR2 is SFDVKD. This CDR3 spans 15 amino acids. With V trimmed by 5 bases and J by 8 bases, 11 bases remained unmatched. This clonotype was seen a handful of times. Antigen unknown. Patients affected by ophthalmopathy presented a Clinical Activity Score of at least 3, a NOSPECS grade of at least 4, and disease duration below 3 months. Uncontrolled infection, other autoimmune disease, pregnancy or lactation excluded patients. General study points: Ophthalmopathy, as predicted by the model, came a median roughly 6.3 months after the prediction.

TCR beta CDR3 regions were amplified from RNA transcripts. HTBI primers were the set used in a first-round RT-PCR of the TCR CDR3. TCRdb re-called the multiplex PCR reads with MiXCR, one entry per CDR3 protein. The sample lists about 640,000 distinct CDR3 sequences; about 14% were seen once. The clonotype originates from a woman in her forties or fifties with Graves' ophthalmopathy. The sequenced material came from blood. The genes are TRBV24-1 and TRBJ2-1; 7 bases line up with TRBD2. The CDR3 DNA follows: TGTGCCACCAGTGGGGCAGCGGGATCGGTCTATGAGCAGTTCTTC. This codes for CATSGAAGSVYEQFF.